What follows are 32 T cell receptor beta chains derived from one specimen sequenced in a study of shared clonotypes between healthy human individuals. The protocol was immunoSEQ multiplex PCR, while the TCRdb copy is restricted to in-frame clones and leaves out a portion. The data hold about a million clones, with more than 60% observed a single time. Sequenced: memory CD4+ T cells sorted from blood. Specified subset: CD45RA-negative fraction. The source is a man younger than 35 in good health.

J is TRBJ1-2 and V is TRBV6-6; 12 bases map to TRBD1. V dropped 8 bases and J dropped 6; count of bases not matched to a gene: 4. Germline CDR1 reads MNHNY; CDR2 reads SVGAGI (reference sequence). The CDR3 loop spans 13 amino acids. The CDR3 sequence is CASRDRGPDGYTF. The CDR3 region has the DNA TGTGCCAGCCGGGACAGGGGGCCGGATGGCTACACCTTC.

The rearrangement uses TRBV27 and TRBJ1-2, with D unresolved. The CDR3 consists of 13 residues. The germline V gene encodes CDR1 MNHEY and CDR2 SMNVEV (reference sequence). V lost 4 bases and J 1 base, leaving 7 bases between the germline ends. CDR3 residues: CASSSNGNYGYTF. The CDR3 bases are TGTGCCAGCAGTTCGAACGGTAACTATGGCTACACCTTC.

This chain uses TRBV7-2 with TRBJ2-2; TRBD2 matches at 8 bases. The junction had 8 bases not matched to a gene; V was cut back by 2 bases and J by 6 bases. Germline assignment: CDR1 SGHTA and CDR2 FQGNSA. CDR3 length equals 16 residues. CDR3 in DNA: TGTGCCAGCAGCTTATCAGCGGGAGCTGATTCCGGGGAGCTGTTTTTT. Translating gives CASSLSAGADSGELFF. Drawing the rest from reference TRBV7-2 and TRBJ2-2, the complete variable domain is GAGVSQSPSNKVTEKGKDVELRCDPISGHTALYWYRQSLGQGLEFLIYFQGNSAPDKSGLPSDRFSAERTGGSVSTLTIQRTQQEDSAVYLCASSLSAGADSGELFFGEGSRLTVL.

The chain is built from TRBV9 and TRBJ2-7; D tentatively fits TRBD1 or TRBD2 (6 bases each). The CDR3 has 14 residues. V gave up 4 bases and J gave up 7 bases, with 18 bases separating them. The germline V gene encodes CDR1 SGDLS and CDR2 YYNGEE. The CDR3 coding sequence is TGTGCCAGCAGCCCCCGGGGGCCTTATGGTGAGCAGTACTTC. Translating it yields CASSPRGPYGEQYF.

The gene calls are TRBV7-2 and TRBJ1-1; possibly TRBD1 for D (6 bases). Per the germline V gene, CDR1 is SGHTA and CDR2 is FQGNSA. Trimming left V 8 bases short and J 4 bases short, with 20 bases between. The CDR3 extends over 15 amino acids. CDR3 bases: TGTGCCAGCTCCCCCAGGGGCCCAACGGTCACTGAAGCTTTCTTT. This sequence encodes CASSPRGPTVTEAFF.

CDR3 loop: CASSISGGLIGGEQFF. CDR3 coding DNA: TGTGCCAGCAGCATCAGCGGGGGGCTCATAGGAGGTGAGCAGTTCTTC. The V gene is TRBV7-2, the J gene TRBJ2-1; 9 bases align to TRBD2. The CDR3 extends over 16 amino acids. Germline CDR1 and CDR2: SGHTA and FQGNSA. J was trimmed by 9 bases and V by 5 bases; bases with no gene match: 14.

The rearrangement links TRBV28 to TRBJ1-1, with D possibly being TRBD1 (5 bases). V gave up 3 bases and J gave up 10 bases, with 12 bases separating them. Germline CDR1 MDHEN, CDR2 SYDVKM. This CDR3 has 12 amino acids. The CDR3 here is CASSLGGSVAFF. The CDR3 nucleotides read TGTGCCAGCAGTTTGGGGGGTAGTGTAGCTTTCTTT.

V and J are TRBV9 and TRBJ1-1; 7 bases line up with TRBD1. The CDR3 spans 14 residues. The germline CDR1 and CDR2 sequences are SGDLS and YYNGEE. The V and J ends lost 2 bases and 3 bases, in that order; junction bases with no gene match: 4. In DNA, the CDR3 is TGTGCCAGCAGCGTCAGGGACAGCTACACTGAAGCTTTCTTT. Encoded protein: CASSVRDSYTEAFF.

This CDR3 reads CSVAGAKNIQYF. CDR3 nucleotide sequence: TGCAGCGTTGCTGGGGCCAAAAACATTCAGTACTTC. V is TRBV29-1 and J is TRBJ2-4; D not resolved. Germline CDR1 reads SQVTM; CDR2 reads ANQGSEA. V lost 4 bases to trimming and J lost 1 base, with 5 bases between them. This CDR3 region has 12 residues.

The chain joins TRBV6-6 to TRBJ2-2; unclear D gene. Trimming took 5 bases from V and 7 from J, leaving 8 bases between them. Germline V gene data show CDR1 as MNHNY and CDR2 as SVGAGI (reference sequence). CDR3 length equals 12 residues. This chain's CDR3 is CASSIKGGELFF. CDR3 coding DNA: TGTGCCAGCAGTATTAAGGGCGGGGAGCTGTTTTTT.

This clone was found once. The chain combines TRBV6-5 with TRBJ2-7, with D unclear. The CDR3 consists of 13 residues. V lost 5 bases and J lost 4, with 12 bases in between. Germline V gene data show CDR1 as MNHEY and CDR2 as SVGAGI. CDR3 in amino acids: CASSNVNGYEQYF. Written as DNA, the CDR3 is TGTGCCAGCAGTAACGTTAACGGTTACGAGCAGTACTTC.

The chain carries TRBV12-5 and TRBJ2-1; 10 bases are a match to TRBD2. CDR1 is LGHNT, CDR2 FRNRAP, per germline. This CDR3 region has 16 residues. Trimming at V came to 3 bases and at J to 7 bases, leaving 9 bases not matched to a gene. In nucleotides, the CDR3 is TGTGCTAGTGGTTTAGGACTAGCGGAGTACCTTAATGAGCAGTTCTTC. Amino acid sequence: CASGLGLAEYLNEQFF.

The count of this clone is one. The chain employs TRBV5-4 and TRBJ2-7; 10 bases map to TRBD1. This CDR3 region has 16 residues. Germline trimming cut 4 bases from V and 7 bases from J; bases unmatched to any gene: 14. CDR1 is SGHNT and CDR2 is YYREEE in the germline V gene (reference sequence). CDR3 sequence: CASSPTGDRGYLEQYF. The CDR3 bases are TGTGCCAGCAGCCCTACAGGGGACAGGGGATATCTGGAGCAGTACTTC. The entire variable domain, with the rest obtained from reference TRBV5-4 and TRBJ2-7, is as follows: ETGVTQSPTHLIKTRGQQVTLRCSSQSGHNTVSWYQQALGQGPQFIFQYYREEENGRGNFPPRFSGLQFPNYSSELNVNALELDDSALYLCASSPTGDRGYLEQYFGPGTRLTVT.

There are many counts of this clone. This same CDR3 is encoded by further DNA sequences in the sample. The chain has TRBV9 and TRBJ2-2; no clear D gene. The V end lost 5 bases, the J end lost 0 bases, and 8 bases lay between the germline ends. This CDR3 is built from 14 residues. Germline V gene data show CDR1 as SGDLS and CDR2 as YYNGEE. CDR3 DNA sequence: TGTGCCAGCAGTGGGCTAACGAACACCGGGGAGCTGTTTTTT. It translates to CASSGLTNTGELFF.

Concerning this clone: This sample also contains other DNA sequences that code for the same CDR3. This chain connects TRBV5-6 to TRBJ1-5; no clear D. The CDR3 consists of 13 residues. The germline gives CDR1 SGHDT, CDR2 YYEEEE. Trimming left V 0 bases short and J 3 bases short, with 4 bases between. The CDR3 sequence is CASSLGVNQPQHF. The CDR3 region has the DNA TGTGCCAGCAGCTTGGGCGTCAATCAGCCCCAGCATTTT.

This clone has a single count. The CDR3 coding sequence is TGCGCCAGCAGCTTCCCGACCTCTGGGGCCAACGTCCTGACTTTC. Protein product: CASSFPTSGANVLTF. The rearrangement joins TRBV5-1 to TRBJ2-6; D gene unclear. The CDR3 spans 15 residues. CDR1 and CDR2 from the germline V gene are SGHRS and YFSETQ. V gave up 2 bases and J gave up 0 bases, with 6 bases separating them.

The chain recombines TRBV4-1 with TRBJ2-3; possibly TRBD2 for D (6 bases). Germline V gives CDR1 MGHRA, CDR2 YSYEKL. The CDR3 is 15 amino acids. V gave up 4 bases and J gave up 6 bases, with 17 bases separating them. CDR3 nucleotides: TGCGCCAGCAGCCGCGGCGGGGCGGACGGCGATACGCAGTATTTT. This sequence encodes CASSRGGADGDTQYF.

Points on this clone: Germline and junction disagree at one end, which may indicate a read error. This chain joins TRBV30 and TRBJ2-5, with a possible D match to TRBD2 (5 bases). Germline V gene data show CDR1 as GTSNPN and CDR2 as SVGIG (reference sequence). The CDR3 spans 12 residues. The CDR3: CAWGYLGLPFHF. The CDR3 DNA follows: TGTGCCTGGGGCTATCTCGGACTGCCCTTTCACTTC.

This rearrangement joins TRBV18 to TRBJ2-7; D remains ambiguous. Trimming removed 4 bases from V and 10 bases from J, with 17 bases in between. The CDR3 is made up of 13 amino acids. Germline values: CDR1 KGHSH, CDR2 LQKENI. CDR3 DNA sequence: TGTGCCAGCTCACTTACCGGTTCGGTGGGACAGTACTTC. It encodes CASSLTGSVGQYF.

V is TRBV7-9 and J is TRBJ1-1; D unclear. CDR3 length equals 14 residues. Trimming removed 5 bases from V and 0 bases from J, with 10 bases in between. Germline values: CDR1 SEHNR, CDR2 FQNEAQ (reference sequence). CDR3 nucleotides: TGTGCCAGCAGCCGAGACGGCATGAACACTGAAGCTTTCTTT. This codes for CASSRDGMNTEAFF.

The DNA for the CDR3 is TGTGCCAGTAGTAGCCAGGGATCAGGCAATCAGCCCCAGCATTTT. Protein: CASSSQGSGNQPQHF. The rearrangement links TRBV19 to TRBJ1-5, with a possible D match to TRBD1 (5 bases). V lost 4 bases and J 2 bases, leaving 12 bases between the germline ends. CDR1 and CDR2 from the germline V gene are LNHDA and SQIVND (reference sequence). This CDR3 has 15 residues. Together with reference TRBV19 and TRBJ1-5, the CDR3 gives the full variable domain: DGGITQSPKYLFRKEGQNVTLSCEQNLNHDAMYWYRQDPGQGLRLIYYSQIVNDFQKGDIAEGYSVSREKKESFPLTVTSAQKNPTAFYLCASSSQGSGNQPQHFGDGTRLSIL.

The count of this clone is one. A much larger clonotype is one base distant, so this may be a read error. This chain connects TRBV7-2 to TRBJ2-4, with 7 bases lining up with TRBD1. Trimming cost V 1 base and J 6 bases; bases outside gene matches: 0. Germline CDR1 and CDR2: SGHTA and FQGNSA. This CDR3 is built from 13 residues. The CDR3 protein is CASSLGQGNIQYF. CDR3 in DNA: TGTGCCAGCAGCTTAGGACAGGGAAACATTCAGTACTTC.

The V and J genes are TRBV19 and TRBJ2-3, with TRBD1 matching 7 bases. CDR1 is LNHDA and CDR2 is SQIVND in the germline V gene (reference sequence). The CDR3 contains 13 residues. Trimming cost V 3 bases and J 4 bases; bases outside gene matches: 1. DNA of the CDR3: TGTGCCAGTAGTATGGGACAGCCAGATACGCAGTATTTT. This gives the protein CASSMGQPDTQYF.

Concerning this clone itself: This specimen includes other DNA sequences encoding the same CDR3. This chain's CDR3 is CSVTGGTGNTIYF. CDR3 DNA sequence: TGCAGTGTGACAGGGGGCACCGGAAACACCATATATTTT. This chain uses TRBV29-1 with TRBJ1-3, with 10 bases aligning to TRBD1. This CDR3 is built from 13 residues. Germline V gives CDR1 SQVTM, CDR2 ANQGSEA.

This chain links TRBV30 with TRBJ1-6, with a tentative D call TRBD1 (5 bases). With 2 bases removed from V and 5 bases from J, the gap between germline ends came to 13 bases. The germline V gene has CDR1 GTSNPN and CDR2 SVGIG (reference sequence). This CDR3 is 15 amino acids long. The CDR3: CAWSRGRQDNSPLHF. The CDR3 DNA follows: TGTGCCTGGAGTAGGGGTCGGCAGGATAATTCACCCCTCCACTTT.

J is TRBJ1-2 and V is TRBV5-6, with no clear D. The CDR3 totals 13 residues. Germline CDR1 is SGHDT and CDR2 is YYEEEE. The V and J ends lost 0 bases and 4 bases respectively, with 7 bases between them. The CDR3 nucleotides read TGTGCCAGCAGCTTGGAGCCGGGCTATGGCTACACCTTC. Protein product: CASSLEPGYGYTF.

This rearrangement joins TRBV5-5 to TRBJ2-3; no firm D call. CDR1 and CDR2 from the germline V gene are SGHKS and YYEKEE (reference sequence). V dropped 3 bases and J dropped 0 bases, with 14 bases sitting between them. There are 16 residues in the CDR3. CDR3 coding DNA: TGTGCCAGCAGCTGGGGTTTGGATACTAGCACAGATACGCAGTATTTT. It is translated as CASSWGLDTSTDTQYF.

This clone was seen only a few times. The chain carries TRBV29-1 and TRBJ1-1; D is possibly TRBD1 (5 bases). Germline assignment: CDR1 SQVTM and CDR2 ANQGSEA. CDR3 length equals 11 residues. Trimming left V 7 bases short and J 10 bases short, with 16 bases between. In DNA, the CDR3 is TGCAGCGGTACAGCCCTCGGGGGAGCTTTCTTT. It codes for CSGTALGGAFF.

The table lists this clone with a few counts. The chain combines TRBV4-1 with TRBJ2-3, with a possible D match to TRBD1 (5 bases). The CDR3 is 16 residues long. CDR1 is MGHRA, CDR2 YSYEKL, per germline. Deletions cut 2 bases from V and 4 bases from J, with 16 bases between. The CDR3 sequence: CASSQWTLANADTQYF. CDR3 DNA: TGCGCCAGCAGCCAATGGACACTTGCGAATGCAGATACGCAGTATTTT.

This clone was seen once. The genes are TRBV27 and TRBJ2-2; tentative D call: TRBD2 (6 bases). V gave up 5 bases and J gave up 4 bases, with 8 bases separating them. The CDR3 loop spans 13 amino acids. Germline CDR1 reads MNHEY; CDR2 reads SMNVEV (reference sequence). For the CDR3, the DNA is TGTGCCAGCAGTCAGACTAGCACCGGGGAGCTGTTTTTT. Protein sequence: CASSQTSTGELFF.

The chain has TRBV28 and TRBJ1-2; weak D call: TRBD1 (5 bases). The CDR3 has 14 amino acids. The ends were cut back, 7 bases at V and 4 bases at J, with 16 bases in the middle. Germline-derived CDR1 and CDR2 are MDHEN and SYDVKM. CDR3 nucleotides: TGTGCCAGCACCCCGGCCAGGGAGTTCTATGGCTACACCTTC. Translating it yields CASTPAREFYGYTF.

CDR3 coding DNA: TGCGCCAGCAGCCAAGAAGCCCAGGGTCCCTACGAGCAGTACTTC. This sequence encodes CASSQEAQGPYEQYF. The chain combines TRBV4-3 with TRBJ2-7; D possibly corresponds to TRBD1 (5 bases). This CDR3 is built from 15 residues. Trimming shortened V by 0 bases and J by 2 bases, and 11 bases separated the two germline ends. Germline CDR1 reads LGHNA; CDR2 reads YSLEER.